Listed below are T cell receptor beta chains from one sample, sequenced in a study of identifying expanded T cells in peripheral blood. The data were produced by immunoSEQ multiplex PCR, yet TCRdb's version contains in-frame clones alone and is incomplete. The top ten hold less than 20% of the sample, which has under 120,000 clones, about 89% seen once. The sequenced sample was blood. The receptors come from a person aged 18 to 75 in good health. The CDR3 runs from the conserved cysteine through the conserved F or W. The order of the fields is V gene, D gene, clone size, J gene, CDR3 protein, CDR3 DNA. A D gene is named only where the DNA matches it firmly. Where a row states a size, it is once, few, many or the class of an expanded clone; other rows omit it.

TRBV5-1	TRBD1	-	TRBJ2-7	CASSSGTGAYEQYF	TGCGCCAGCAGCTCCGGGACAGGGGCCTACGAGCAGTACTTC
TRBV11-3	-	-	TRBJ1-1	CASSLGQNTEAFF	TGTGCCAGCAGCTTAGGCCAGAACACTGAAGCTTTCTTT
TRBV7-9	TRBD1	few	TRBJ1-2	CASSSGQAFLDGYTF	TGTGCCAGCAGCTCTGGACAGGCGTTCCTTGATGGCTACACCTTC
TRBV7-2	-	-	TRBJ1-3	CASSLVGALAGNTIYF	TGTGCCAGCAGCTTAGTCGGGGCACTAGCTGGAAACACCATATATTTT
TRBV6-5	TRBD1	-	TRBJ1-4	CASSYRGGGEKLFF	TGTGCCAGCAGTTACAGAGGGGGCGGTGAAAAACTGTTTTTT
TRBV10-1	-	-	TRBJ2-7	CASSEGGYEQYF	TGCGCCAGCAGTGAAGGGGGCTACGAGCAGTACTTC
TRBV5-6	TRBD1	-	TRBJ1-2	CASSRTGGGLYGYTF	TGTGCCAGCAGCCGAACCGGAGGGGGCCTCTATGGCTACACCTTC
TRBV28	-	-	TRBJ2-5	CASSPGTRETQYF	TGTGCCAGCAGTCCGGGGACGAGGGAGACCCAGTACTTC
TRBV4-3	-	-	TRBJ2-3	CASSQDIGILADTQYF	TGCGCCAGCAGCCAAGATATAGGGATTTTGGCAGATACGCAGTATTTT
TRBV18	-	-	TRBJ2-1	CASSGSGRAGNDEQFF	TGTGCCAGCTCAGGGTCCGGTCGGGCAGGGAACGATGAGCAGTTCTTC
TRBV29-1	-	-	TRBJ2-7	CSVESRGTQDSYEQYF	TGCAGCGTTGAATCAAGAGGGACCCAAGACTCCTACGAGCAGTACTTC
TRBV5-1	TRBD1	once	TRBJ2-3	CASSPTGQGGGDTQYF	TGCGCCAGCAGCCCCACGGGACAGGGGGGCGGAGATACGCAGTATTTT
TRBV7-2	TRBD1	-	TRBJ1-1	CASSRDRNTEAFF	TGTGCCAGCAGTCGGGACAGGAACACTGAAGCTTTCTTT
TRBV11-2	-	-	TRBJ1-1	CASSFRGSGLAFF	TGTGCCAGCAGCTTCCGGGGATCAGGCTTGGCTTTCTTT
TRBV7-9	-	-	TRBJ1-1	CASSLRRGEAFF	TGTGCCAGCAGCTTAAGGCGGGGTGAAGCTTTCTTT
TRBV12-5	-	-	TRBJ2-5	CASGLTHDGEFHQETQYF	TGTGCTAGTGGTTTGACACATGACGGGGAGTTCCACCAAGAGACCCAGTACTTC
TRBV4-3	-	-	TRBJ2-3	CASSQEAIGGFQTDTQYF	TGCGCCAGCAGCCAAGAAGCCATCGGGGGATTTCAGACGGATACGCAGTATTTT
TRBV6-5	-	-	TRBJ1-2	CATSQGGGYTF	TGTGCCACCTCACAGGGAGGAGGCTACACCTTC
TRBV27	TRBD1	once	TRBJ1-1	CASSLGQGFGATEAFF	TGTGCCAGCAGTTTGGGACAGGGGTTTGGGGCGACTGAAGCTTTCTTT
TRBV27	-	-	TRBJ1-1	CASSLSVGTEAFF	TGTGCCAGCAGTTTATCGGTGGGCACTGAAGCTTTCTTT
TRBV28	TRBD2	-	TRBJ2-1	CASTPPKRGVGGNEQFF	TGTGCCAGCACCCCACCCAAGCGGGGGGTTGGCGGGAATGAGCAGTTCTTC
TRBV7-2	TRBD2	-	TRBJ2-5	CASSLGGAGGLGETQYF	TGTGCCAGCAGCTTAGGAGGAGCGGGGGGATTGGGAGAGACCCAGTACTTC
TRBV15	-	-	TRBJ1-5	CATSRDRGANQPQHF	TGTGCCACCAGCAGAGATCGGGGGGCTAATCAGCCCCAGCATTTT